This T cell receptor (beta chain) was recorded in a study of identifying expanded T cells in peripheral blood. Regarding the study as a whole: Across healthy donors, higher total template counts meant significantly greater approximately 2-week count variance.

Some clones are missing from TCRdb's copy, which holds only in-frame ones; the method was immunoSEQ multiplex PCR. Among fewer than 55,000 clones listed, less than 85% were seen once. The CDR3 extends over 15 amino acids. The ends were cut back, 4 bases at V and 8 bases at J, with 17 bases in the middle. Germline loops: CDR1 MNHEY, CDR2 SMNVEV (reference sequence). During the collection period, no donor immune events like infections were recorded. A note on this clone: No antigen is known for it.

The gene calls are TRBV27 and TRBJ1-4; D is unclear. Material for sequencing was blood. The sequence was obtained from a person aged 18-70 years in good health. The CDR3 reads CASSSHQFMGEKLFF. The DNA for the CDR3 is TGTGCCAGCAGTTCACACCAATTCATGGGAGAAAAACTGTTTTTT.